This T cell receptor beta chain comes out of a study of blood T cell repertoires in COVID-19. Overall study context: Both acute and convalescent COVID-19 samples were obtained from the United States, Italy and Spain. T cells, B-cell-depleted T cells, or PBMCs provided the cDNA or gDNA that served as material.

Germline V gene lookup returns CDR1 MDHEN and CDR2 SYDVKM. Trimming removed 6 bases from V and 2 bases from J, with 7 bases in between. CDR3 size: 12 residues. Original handling: Amplification of reference gene primers was used by the study to estimate nucleated cell counts. TCRdb's table, derived via immunoSEQ multiplex PCR, lists solely in-frame clones and lacks some. V, J and clone size are taken as reported in that table, and D and trimming were inferred from the DNA itself. Of some 33,000 clones listed, 88% are singletons. The genes are TRBV28 and TRBJ1-2; no reliable D call. The origin of this receptor is a human donor in a cohort sampled during active COVID-19. The sample comprised peripheral blood. The CDR3 region is CASSRENYGYTF. The CDR3 coding sequence is TGTGCCAGCAGCCGGGAGAACTATGGCTACACCTTC.